A selection of T cell receptor beta chains follows, all from one sample in a study of blood T cell repertoires in COVID-19. TCRdb's table, derived via immunoSEQ multiplex PCR, lists solely in-frame clones and lacks some. The table includes fewer than 35,000 clones, 90% detected once. The source material was peripheral blood. The receptors were gathered from a man between 60 and 75 years old with active COVID-19. The CDR3 runs from the conserved cysteine through the conserved F or W. The D gene is left open where the match is weak. Only part of the rows carry a size: once, few, many, or a class if the clone is expanded.

j_call,d_call,clone_size,v_call,cdr3_nt,cdr3_aa
TRBJ2-3,TRBD2,NA,TRBV19,TGTGCCAGTAGTATACCCCCAACGCCCGTAGCGGGGGGGGTTGCAGATACGCAGTATTTT,CASSIPPTPVAGGVADTQYF
TRBJ2-3,TRBD2,NA,TRBV3-1/TRBV3-2,TGTGCCAGCAGCCAAGGACTAGCGGCCGGAGATACGCAGTATTTT,CASSQGLAAGDTQYF
TRBJ2-5,NA,NA,TRBV6-6,TGTGCCAGCACCACCGGAGTGGATAGATTTCGGACCCAGTACTTC,CASTTGVDRFRTQYF
TRBJ2-5,TRBD2,NA,TRBV28,TGTGCCAGCTCGAGACCCATTCTTCTTATAGCGGGGGGGGAGCAAGAGACCCAGTACTTC,CASSRPILLIAGGEQETQYF
TRBJ1-2,NA,NA,TRBV15,TGTGCCACCAGCAGAGAGATCGGGGGAGGAGAAGGCTACACCTTC,CATSREIGGGEGYTF
TRBJ2-1,TRBD1,NA,TRBV7-9,TGTGCCAGCAGCTCGTTGGGACAGACCTACAATGAGCAGTTCTTC,CASSSLGQTYNEQFF
TRBJ2-1,TRBD2,few,TRBV6-2/TRBV6-3,TGTGCCAGCAGCTCCCGTACTAGCGGGGGGGTGGGGCGGCAGTTCTTC,CASSSRTSGGVGRQFF
TRBJ1-2,NA,NA,TRBV7-2,TGTGCCAGCAGCTTAGTTCCTTTTCCGTTTGATGGCTACACCTTC,CASSLVPFPFDGYTF
TRBJ2-1,TRBD2,NA,TRBV19,TGTGCCAGTAGTATAGATGCTAGCGGGTTTTACAATGAGCAGTTCTTC,CASSIDASGFYNEQFF
TRBJ2-7,NA,few,TRBV3-1/TRBV3-2,TGTGCCAGCAGCCAAGGGACATCCTACGAGCAGTACTTC,CASSQGTSYEQYF
TRBJ2-3,TRBD2,NA,TRBV7-3,TGTGCCAGCAGCCTATCGGGACTAGGCACAGATACGCAGTATTTT,CASSLSGLGTDTQYF
TRBJ2-5,TRBD1,NA,TRBV10-3,TGTGCCATCAGTGATGGATTGGGACAGGGCGCTAGCCAAGAGACCCAGTACTTC,CAISDGLGQGASQETQYF
TRBJ1-1,NA,NA,TRBV9,TGTGCCAGCAGCCCAAGACTAGGAGAGACTGAAGCTTTCTTT,CASSPRLGETEAFF
TRBJ1-4,NA,NA,TRBV6-6,TGTGCCAGCACCCAAGGGGGGGGATCTAATGAAAAACTGTTTTTT,CASTQGGGSNEKLFF
TRBJ2-1,TRBD1,NA,TRBV4-1,TGCGCCAGCAGCCAAGACGGTATGGGACAGACAATTTACAATGAGCAGTTCTTC,CASSQDGMGQTIYNEQFF
TRBJ2-3,TRBD2,NA,TRBV10-1,TGCGCCAGCAGTGAGATTAGGGCTAGCGGGTTAAGCACAGATACGCAGTATTTT,CASSEIRASGLSTDTQYF
TRBJ1-6,TRBD1,NA,TRBV5-1,TGCGCCAGCAGCGCCCGGACAGGGGAAAGCTCCTATAATTCACCCCTCCACTTT,CASSARTGESSYNSPLHF
TRBJ1-4,NA,NA,TRBV5-4,TGTGCCAGCAGCTTGGCCGGTAGCAGTGGAGAAAAACTGTTTTTT,CASSLAGSSGEKLFF
TRBJ2-1,TRBD2,once,TRBV9,TGTGCCAGCAGCGTAGGCGGGGGGGTATACAATGAGCAGTTCTTC,CASSVGGGVYNEQFF
TRBJ2-4,NA,NA,TRBV24-1,TGTGCCACCAGTGACCTTGGGAGAAACATTCAGTACTTC,CATSDLGRNIQYF
TRBJ2-7,NA,NA,TRBV6-6,TGTGCCAGCAGTTACCCCCACGGTTCCTACGAGCAGTACTTC,CASSYPHGSYEQYF
TRBJ1-5,NA,NA,TRBV18,TGTGCCAGCTCACCACCGAGGGAAAGCAATCAGCCCCAGCATTTT,CASSPPRESNQPQHF
TRBJ2-6,NA,NA,TRBV4-1,TGCGCCAGCAGCCAAGCTAACCTGAACGGGGCCAACGTCCTGACTTTC,CASSQANLNGANVLTF
TRBJ2-7,NA,NA,TRBV28,TGTGCCAGCCCCCCCAGGTACGAGCAGTACTTC,CASPPRYEQYF
TRBJ2-3,TRBD2,NA,TRBV7-2,TGTGCCAGCAGCTTGGGGACTAGCGGTTCCACAGATACGCAGTATTTT,CASSLGTSGSTDTQYF
TRBJ2-3,NA,NA,TRBV7-2,TGTGCCAGCAAAGGGGGGGCCGGCACAGATACGCAGTATTTT,CASKGGAGTDTQYF
TRBJ2-1,NA,NA,TRBV27,TGTGCCAGCAGCCGTCCTAACTACAATGAGCAGTTCTTC,CASSRPNYNEQFF
TRBJ1-6,TRBD1,NA,TRBV18,TGTGCCAGCTCGTTCGGACAGGGGAGGAATTCACCCCTCCACTTT,CASSFGQGRNSPLHF
TRBJ2-7,NA,NA,TRBV28,TGTGCCAGCAGTTTAACGGAGCCCTACGAGCAGTACTTC,CASSLTEPYEQYF
TRBJ2-3,NA,NA,TRBV24-1,TGTGCCACCAGTAACAGTTACACAGATACGCAGTATTTT,CATSNSYTDTQYF
TRBJ2-1,TRBD2,NA,TRBV7-2,TGTGCCAGCAGAGGACTAGGGGATGAGCAGTTCTTC,CASRGLGDEQFF
TRBJ1-4,NA,NA,TRBV6-5,TGTGCCAGCAAGGAGAGAACTAATGAAAAACTGTTTTTT,CASKERTNEKLFF
TRBJ2-5,TRBD1,NA,TRBV10-3,TGTGCCATCAGTGACAGACAGGGTATTAGGGAGACCCAGTACTTC,CAISDRQGIRETQYF
TRBJ2-6,NA,NA,TRBV3-1/TRBV3-2,TGTGCCAGCAGCCAAGATCAGGGGTACTCTGGGGCCAACGTCCTGACTTTC,CASSQDQGYSGANVLTF
TRBJ1-1,TRBD1,NA,TRBV7-2,TGTGCCAGCAGCTTAGATAACAGGGGTACTGAAGCTTTCTTT,CASSLDNRGTEAFF
TRBJ2-5,NA,NA,TRBV29-1,TGCAGCGTGCGAAGCGGACAAGAGACCCAGTACTTC,CSVRSGQETQYF
TRBJ2-7,TRBD1,NA,TRBV6-5,TGTGCCAGCAGGTCCGGGACAGGGGGTTACGAGCAGTACTTC,CASRSGTGGYEQYF
TRBJ2-7,TRBD2,NA,TRBV24-1,TGTGCCACCAGTGATTGGGCGGGGGGGCGGTTCGAGCAGTACTTC,CATSDWAGGRFEQYF
TRBJ2-3,TRBD1,NA,TRBV5-1,TGCGCCAGCAGCTTGAACAGGGGGCTTGGCACAGATACGCAGTATTTT,CASSLNRGLGTDTQYF
TRBJ1-6,NA,NA,TRBV5-4,TGTGCCAGCAGCAAAGGGGACTATAATTCACCCCTCCACTTT,CASSKGDYNSPLHF
TRBJ2-1,NA,NA,TRBV6-5,TGTGCCAGCAGCCTTAGACAGGCCTACAATGAGCAGTTCTTC,CASSLRQAYNEQFF
TRBJ1-2,TRBD1,once,TRBV6-6,TGTGCCAGCAAGATACAGGGGGCCTATGGCTACACCTTC,CASKIQGAYGYTF
TRBJ1-2,TRBD1,NA,TRBV4-1,TGCGCCAGCAGCACCCGGACAGGGTGGGGGAGTCAATATGGCTACACCTTC,CASSTRTGWGSQYGYTF
TRBJ2-1,NA,NA,TRBV6-5,TGTGCCAGCAGTCTGACTGACTACTCCTACAATGAGCAGTTCTTC,CASSLTDYSYNEQFF
TRBJ1-5,TRBD1,NA,TRBV5-8,TGTGCCAGCAGCCCCTGGGGGGACAGGAGCAATCAGCCCCAGCATTTT,CASSPWGDRSNQPQHF
TRBJ2-1,NA,NA,TRBV30,TGTGCCTGGAGTGAAGGGGGGGCCTTTAATGAGCAGTTCTTC,CAWSEGGAFNEQFF
TRBJ1-1,TRBD1,NA,TRBV19,TGTGCCAGTAGTATGGGGACAGGGGGCTCGGGCACTGAAGCTTTCTTT,CASSMGTGGSGTEAFF
TRBJ1-2,NA,NA,TRBV6-6,TGTGCCAGCAGCCCTGGACTCAACTATGGCTACACCTTC,CASSPGLNYGYTF
TRBJ2-1,TRBD2,NA,TRBV19,TGTGCCAGTAGTATACGGCGGGGGAACAATGAGCAGTTCTTC,CASSIRRGNNEQFF
TRBJ2-3,NA,few,TRBV18,TGTGCCAGCTCACCATCCGAGTACACGCAGTATTTT,CASSPSEYTQYF
TRBJ1-1,NA,once,TRBV3-1/TRBV3-2,TGTGCCAGCAGCCAACATGATCGGGGCACTGAAGCTTTCTTT,CASSQHDRGTEAFF